This record looks at one T cell receptor (beta chain) sequence and its context. Antigen: not known. Repertoires were generated with immunoSEQ multiplex PCR, while TCRdb's copy carries only in-frame clones and drops some. The sample lists about 350,000 clones; under 95% were seen once. The record originates from a study of Ad26.COV2.S vaccination and SARS-CoV-2 variants. Study results and caveats: Responses of spike-specific T cells (both CD8+ and CD4+) reportedly showed substantial breadth after vaccination.

CDR1 and CDR2 (germline): MNHEY, SVGEGT. This CDR3 comprises 14 residues. V shed 3 bases and J 14 bases; nucleotides not matched to a gene: 9. The TCR comes from a human donor who had recovered from COVID-19. The V call is TRBV6-2 or TRBV6-3, the J call TRBJ1-6; 8 bases agree with TRBD1. The sample consisted of peripheral blood, taken after recovery from COVID-19. The CDR3 sequence: CASSYQTGEKALHF. The CDR3 DNA reads TGTGCCAGCAGTTATCAGACAGGGGAGAAGGCCCTCCACTTT.